One sample yielded the 25 T cell receptor beta chains listed below, sequenced in a study of blood T cell repertoires in COVID-19. Repertoires were generated with immunoSEQ multiplex PCR, while TCRdb's copy carries only in-frame clones and drops some. Here the sample spans approximately 400,000 clones, roughly 80% being singletons. The specimen sequenced was PBMCs or T cells enriched from blood (not recorded which). These receptors came from a woman aged 45-60 years who had recovered from COVID-19.

This chain links TRBV28 with TRBJ2-5; tentatively, D is TRBD1 (6 bases). This CDR3 contains 14 residues. Looked up from germline, CDR1 is MDHEN and CDR2 is SYDVKM. Trimming took off 3 bases at V and 3 bases at J, with 11 bases between the two ends. This chain's CDR3 is CASSLDSYEETQYF. DNA for the CDR3: TGTGCCAGCAGTTTGGACAGTTACGAAGAGACCCAGTACTTC.

This sequence joins TRBV14 and TRBJ1-2, with 8 bases that match TRBD1. Trimming cost V 4 bases and J 8 bases; bases outside gene matches: 6. The CDR3 is made up of 13 amino acids. Germline V gives CDR1 SGHDN, CDR2 FVKESK. This CDR3 is CASSPRTGPGYTF. Written as DNA, the CDR3 is TGTGCCAGCAGCCCACGGACAGGGCCCGGCTACACCTTC.

The rearrangement uses TRBV11-2 and TRBJ2-7, with D possibly being TRBD1 (6 bases). The CDR3 sequence is 14 residues long. CDR1 and CDR2 from the germline V gene are SGHAT and FQNNGV. Trimming removed 5 bases from V and 5 bases from J, with 16 bases in between. The CDR3 region is CASSLLDRWDEQYF. CDR3 nucleotide sequence: TGTGCCAGCAGCCTACTAGACAGGTGGGACGAGCAGTACTTC.

The chain employs TRBV9 and TRBJ2-1, with 7 bases fitting TRBD2. CDR3 length: 13 amino acids. J gave up 9 bases and V 0 bases, and 3 bases lay outside the gene matches. CDR1 SGDLS and CDR2 YYNGEE come from the germline V gene. CDR3 in amino acids: CASSVAPGGEQFF. The CDR3 coding sequence is TGTGCCAGCAGCGTAGCCCCGGGGGGTGAGCAGTTCTTC.

This clone was counted only a few times. The rearrangement joins TRBV18 to TRBJ1-3, with 7 bases identical to TRBD1. After removal of 0 bases from V and 5 bases from J, the junction contained 4 bases not matched to a gene. The CDR3 loop spans 15 amino acids. CDR1 and CDR2 (germline): KGHSH, LQKENI. This chain's CDR3 is CASSPPGQLRNTIYF. DNA for the CDR3: TGTGCCAGCTCACCACCGGGACAGCTCAGAAACACCATATATTTT.

The chain carries TRBV29-1 and TRBJ1-2; TRBD1 matches 7 bases. CDR1 SQVTM and CDR2 ANQGSEA come from the germline V gene. V shed 4 bases, J shed 2 bases, and the junction held 7 bases outside the gene matches. The CDR3 is 14 amino acids. CDR3 nucleotide sequence: TGCAGCGTTGTTGGTACAGGGGACAACTATGGCTACACCTTC. Protein product: CSVVGTGDNYGYTF.

This chain uses TRBV15 with TRBJ2-1; D is perhaps TRBD2 (5 bases). Looked up from germline, CDR1 is LNHNV and CDR2 is YYDKDF (reference sequence). V was pared by 2 bases and J by 5 bases, with 10 bases between. This CDR3 region has 14 residues. The DNA of the CDR3 is TGTGCCACCAGCAGAAGGACTTCTCACAATGAGCAGTTCTTC. It yields the protein CATSRRTSHNEQFF.

The chain recombines TRBV12-3 or TRBV12-4 with TRBJ1-1; a possible D gene is TRBD1 (6 bases). V was shortened by 6 bases and J by 7 bases, with 15 bases between the two germline ends. CDR3 length: 13 amino acids. CDR3 bases: TGTGCCAGCAGGCTCGCTCCACAGGGTGAAGCTTTCTTT. This gives the protein CASRLAPQGEAFF.

The rearrangement links TRBV14 to TRBJ2-7, with a tentative D call TRBD1 (5 bases). This CDR3 contains 15 residues. Germline V lookup: CDR1 SGHDN, CDR2 FVKESK. Trimming shortened V by 0 bases and J by 8 bases, and 17 bases separated the two germline ends. CDR3 in DNA: TGTGCCAGCAGCCAAGATTCGGACAACTGGGCAAAGCAGTACTTC. Residues: CASSQDSDNWAKQYF.

This clone was counted once. DNA for the CDR3: TGTGCCAGTAGTGGGACAGGGGGCAATCAGCCCCAGCATTTT. Protein product: CASSGTGGNQPQHF. The chain joins TRBV19 to TRBJ1-5, with 10 bases identical to TRBD1. J was trimmed by 2 bases and V by 5 bases; bases with no gene match: 0. CDR1 is LNHDA, CDR2 SQIVND, per germline (reference sequence). CDR3 size: 14 residues.

V and J are TRBV10-3 and TRBJ1-2, with D perhaps TRBD1 (6 bases). In germline, CDR1 is ENHRY, CDR2 SYGVKD. The CDR3 spans 17 residues. The V end was cut by 2 bases, the J end by 8 bases, with 24 bases between. CDR3 nucleotides: TGTGCCATCAGTGAGAGGGCGGCGGGGGCCAACCCCTTCGGCTACACCTTC. This sequence encodes CAISERAAGANPFGYTF.

The rearrangement uses TRBV5-4 and TRBJ1-2; TRBD1 agrees at 7 bases. The CDR3 runs 20 residues. Germline V CDR1 and CDR2: SGHNT, YYREEE (reference sequence). After removal of 3 bases from V and 4 bases from J, the junction contained 24 bases not matched to a gene. CDR3 region: CASSSPSERGPFHPIYGYTF. CDR3 sequence (DNA): TGTGCCAGCAGCTCACCGAGTGAGAGGGGGCCGTTCCATCCTATCTATGGCTACACCTTC.

The chain carries TRBV6-6 and TRBJ2-7; TRBD1 aligns across 9 bases. V trimming: 7 bases; J trimming: 2 bases; junction bases outside the gene matches: 9. The CDR3 has 15 residues. Germline V gives CDR1 MNHNY, CDR2 SVGAGI (reference sequence). CDR3 coding DNA: TGTGCCAGCACCTCGTCGGGACAGGGTCCCTACGAGCAGTACTTC. Its protein product is CASTSSGQGPYEQYF.

The V gene is TRBV5-6, the J gene TRBJ1-1, with D perhaps TRBD1 (6 bases). CDR1 is SGHDT, CDR2 YYEEEE, per germline. The germline V and J ends were trimmed by 0 bases and 1 base, with 7 bases remaining between them. The CDR3 is 14 residues long. CDR3 loop: CASSLGQANTEAFF. The CDR3 DNA follows: TGTGCCAGCAGCTTGGGACAGGCGAACACTGAAGCTTTCTTT.

The rearrangement joins TRBV19 to TRBJ1-2, with D maybe TRBD1 (5 bases). This CDR3 has 16 residues. Per germline, CDR1 LNHDA and CDR2 SQIVND (reference sequence). V lost 1 base, J lost 1 base, and 13 bases lay in between. CDR3 in amino acids: CASSIGLQVINYGYTF. Written as DNA, the CDR3 is TGTGCCAGTAGTATAGGATTACAGGTGATTAACTATGGCTACACCTTC.

The V call is TRBV7-9, the J call TRBJ2-2, with 10 bases identical to TRBD2. V shed 8 bases, J shed 3 bases, and the junction held 3 bases outside the gene matches. Germline V CDR1 and CDR2: SEHNR, FQNEAQ (reference sequence). The CDR3 sequence is 14 residues long. CDR3 region: CASFLAGDTGELFF. CDR3 in DNA: TGTGCCAGCTTCCTAGCGGGGGACACCGGGGAGCTGTTTTTT.

The V gene is TRBV18, the J gene TRBJ1-5; D not certain. Trimming cost V 6 bases and J 4 bases, with 13 bases left between them. In germline, CDR1 is KGHSH, CDR2 LQKENI. The CDR3 length is 14 residues. CDR3: CASSPSSQNQPQHF. The CDR3 region has the DNA TGTGCCAGCTCTCCTTCTAGCCAAAATCAGCCCCAGCATTTT.

This clone was observed once. The gene calls are TRBV6-6 and TRBJ1-2, with a possible D match to TRBD1 (5 bases). The length of the CDR3 is 14 residues. The ends were cut back, 6 bases at V and 1 base at J, with 12 bases in the middle. Germline V gene data show CDR1 as MNHNY and CDR2 as SVGAGI (reference sequence). The CDR3 sequence is CASSRDGGNYGYTF. CDR3 DNA sequence: TGTGCCAGCAGCAGGGACGGGGGTAACTATGGCTACACCTTC.

The chain combines TRBV11-3 with TRBJ1-6; 9 nucleotides align to TRBD1. Germline loops: CDR1 SGHNT, CDR2 YENEEA. V dropped 1 base and J dropped 9; count of bases not matched to a gene: 10. The CDR3 runs to 17 residues. CDR3 DNA: TGTGCCAGCAGCTTAGTTACCGGGACAGGGACCCGTTCACCCCTCCACTTT. Protein sequence: CASSLVTGTGTRSPLHF.

The V call is TRBV2, the J call TRBJ1-3; 7 positions match TRBD1. The CDR3 covers 13 residues. V shed 8 bases and J 4 bases; nucleotides not matched to a gene: 5. The germline V gene encodes CDR1 SNHLY and CDR2 FYNNEI. The CDR3 loop is CASLQGTGNTIYF. CDR3 DNA sequence: TGTGCCAGCTTACAGGGGACCGGAAACACCATATATTTT. The entire variable domain, with the rest obtained from reference TRBV2 and TRBJ1-3, is as follows: EPEVTQTPSHQVTQMGQEVILRCVPISNHLYFYWYRQILGQKVEFLVSFYNNEISEKSEIFDDQFSVERPDGSNFTLKIRSTKLEDSAMYFCASLQGTGNTIYFGEGSWLTVV.

Only one count was recorded for this clone. This chain connects TRBV30 to TRBJ2-7; perhaps TRBD2 as D (5 bases). The CDR3 sequence is 14 residues long. The germline V and J ends were trimmed by 0 bases and 7 bases, with 16 bases remaining between them. CDR1 and CDR2 from the germline V gene are GTSNPN and SVGIG (reference sequence). The CDR3 here is CAWSVLTPPGEQYF. As DNA, the CDR3 is TGTGCCTGGAGTGTACTTACGCCCCCGGGAGAGCAGTACTTC.

This chain joins TRBV7-2 and TRBJ1-5; possible D gene TRBD1, 6 bases. CDR3 length: 16 amino acids. CDR1 and CDR2 (germline): SGHTA, FQGNSA. V was trimmed by 8 bases and J by 3 bases, leaving 20 bases between them. CDR3 residues: CASRTVGQGNNQPQHF. The CDR3 nucleotides are TGTGCCAGCCGCACCGTCGGCCAGGGGAACAATCAGCCCCAGCATTTT.

The chain combines TRBV12-3 or TRBV12-4 with TRBJ1-6; D might be TRBD1 (6 bases). Trimming removed 6 bases from V and 7 bases from J, with 10 bases in between. The CDR3 spans 13 residues. This CDR3 is CASRLQGNSPLHF. The CDR3 coding sequence is TGTGCCAGCAGGCTACAGGGAAATTCACCCCTCCACTTT.

This clone was seen a few times. The rearrangement links TRBV5-1 to TRBJ1-2, with a tentative D call TRBD1 (6 bases). The CDR3 extends over 15 amino acids. Germline values: CDR1 SGHRS, CDR2 YFSETQ. V was shortened by 3 bases and J by 2 bases, with 14 bases between the two germline ends. The DNA for the CDR3 is TGCGCCAGCAGCTCCCCGGACAGCTGGAACTATGGCTACACCTTC. Residues: CASSSPDSWNYGYTF.

The chain combines TRBV30 with TRBJ1-2; 7 bases align to TRBD1. Trimming cost V 1 base and J 5 bases; bases outside gene matches: 10. The CDR3 runs 15 residues. Germline V gene sequence: CDR1 GTSNPN, CDR2 SVGIG (reference sequence). As DNA, the CDR3 is TGTGCCTGGAGTGCCCACGCCGGGACAGCATATGGCTACACCTTC. Protein: CAWSAHAGTAYGYTF.